Following are 22 T cell receptor beta chains from one sample sequenced in a study of T cell responses to AZD1222 COVID-19 vaccine. The protocol was immunoSEQ multiplex PCR, while the TCRdb copy is restricted to in-frame clones and leaves out a portion. The sample shows roughly 120,000 clones, over 75% of them seen only once. Here the sequenced sample was peripheral blood, taken on day 0 of AZD1222 vaccination. These receptors were obtained from an adult in good health.

This chain uses TRBV3-1 (or the pseudogene TRBV3-2) with TRBJ2-3; D tentatively fits TRBD1 or TRBD2 (6 bases each). Per germline, CDR1 LGHDT and CDR2 YNNKEL (reference sequence). V was pared by 7 bases and J by 2 bases, with 16 bases between. The length of the CDR3 is 15 residues. The CDR3 is CASTRSGADTDTQYF. CDR3 nucleotide sequence: TGTGCCAGCACCCGATCGGGGGCAGACACAGATACGCAGTATTTT.

V usage is TRBV2 and J usage is TRBJ1-1; unclear D gene. Trimming pared 4 bases from V and 1 base from J, leaving 4 bases between. The CDR3 runs to 12 residues. In germline, CDR1 is SNHLY, CDR2 FYNNEI. The CDR3 loop reads CASSGQNTEAFF. The CDR3 bases are TGTGCCAGCAGTGGACAGAACACTGAAGCTTTCTTT. The full variable domain, rest sourced from reference TRBV2 and TRBJ1-1, is EPEVTQTPSHQVTQMGQEVILRCVPISNHLYFYWYRQILGQKVEFLVSFYNNEISEKSEIFDDQFSVERPDGSNFTLKIRSTKLEDSAMYFCASSGQNTEAFFGQGTRLTVV.

The chain uses TRBV11-2 and TRBJ1-1; D not certain. The V end lost 2 bases, the J end lost 4 bases, and 17 bases lay between the germline ends. Looked up from germline, CDR1 is SGHAT and CDR2 is FQNNGV. This CDR3 has 16 amino acids. The DNA of the CDR3 is TGTGCCAGCAGCTTACGAGGACTCGAAAGGAGCACTGAAGCTTTCTTT. Encoded protein: CASSLRGLERSTEAFF.

The chain joins TRBV6-5 to TRBJ2-7, with D unresolved. The CDR3 runs 13 residues. V was clipped by 6 bases and J by 3 bases, with 12 bases between them. CDR1 MNHEY and CDR2 SVGAGI come from the germline V gene. This CDR3 reads CASRSSLDYEQYF. The CDR3 DNA is TGTGCCAGCAGAAGCTCACTTGACTACGAGCAGTACTTC.

The V and J genes are TRBV2 and TRBJ2-1; 7 nucleotides agree with TRBD2. CDR3 length: 14 residues. J was trimmed by 8 bases and V by 8 bases; bases with no gene match: 12. Germline CDR1 is SNHLY and CDR2 is FYNNEI. This CDR3 is CASRNGEGWDEQFF. The CDR3 nucleotides read TGTGCCAGCCGCAACGGGGAGGGATGGGATGAGCAGTTCTTC.

The chain employs TRBV15 and TRBJ1-1; perhaps TRBD1 as D (5 bases). Germline-derived CDR1 and CDR2 are LNHNV and YYDKDF (reference sequence). CDR3 length: 14 residues. Trimming shortened V by 0 bases and J by 6 bases, and 11 bases separated the two germline ends. The chain's CDR3 is CATSREGGVPEAFF. The CDR3, as DNA: TGTGCCACCAGCAGAGAGGGAGGGGTCCCTGAAGCTTTCTTT.

The CDR3 DNA sequence: TGCGCCAGCAGCTTGGTGGCAGTCACTGAAGCTTTCTTT. Protein: CASSLVAVTEAFF. The chain couples TRBV5-1 to TRBJ1-1; D is uncertain. Germline V gene sequence: CDR1 SGHRS, CDR2 YFSETQ. This CDR3 has 13 amino acids. V dropped 0 bases and J dropped 4 bases, with 7 bases sitting between them.

In this sample, this clone turned up once. The chain employs TRBV6-5 and TRBJ1-2; 7 bases match TRBD1. Per the germline V gene, CDR1 is MNHEY and CDR2 is SVGAGI. Trimming at V came to 0 bases and at J to 3 bases, leaving 7 bases not matched to a gene. The length of the CDR3 is 16 residues. The chain's CDR3 is CASSYSIQGGDYGYTF. The CDR3 bases are TGTGCCAGCAGTTACTCGATTCAGGGGGGGGACTATGGCTACACCTTC.

This sequence joins TRBV11-2 and TRBJ2-7; D is unclear. Germline CDR1 and CDR2: SGHAT and FQNNGV. V was shortened by 4 bases and J by 0 bases, with 4 bases between the two germline ends. This CDR3 has 12 amino acids. CDR3 in amino acids: CASSWDSYEQYF. CDR3 coding DNA: TGTGCCAGCAGCTGGGACTCCTACGAGCAGTACTTC.

The chain carries TRBV4-1 and TRBJ1-2; the D is unclear. The CDR3 length is 13 residues. The germline V and J ends were trimmed by 3 bases and 7 bases, with 12 bases remaining between them. Germline assignment: CDR1 MGHRA and CDR2 YSYEKL. CDR3: CASSQAGDRGYTF. The DNA of the CDR3 is TGCGCCAGCAGCCAGGCCGGGGATCGTGGCTACACCTTC.

The table lists this clone with a count of one. The chain links TRBV25-1 to TRBJ2-1, with D perhaps being TRBD1 or TRBD2 (6 bases each). Trimming stripped 6 bases from V and 9 bases from J, with 21 bases between. There are 15 residues in the CDR3. Germline-derived CDR1 and CDR2 are MGHDK and SYGVNS. The CDR3 region has the DNA TGTGCCAGCAGCAGGCTAGCGAGGGGGTTGGGTGAGCAGTTCTTC. It specifies CASSRLARGLGEQFF.

This clone has only one observation. Other DNA sequences from this sample encode an identical CDR3 as well. The chain has TRBV14 and TRBJ1-4, with D hard to call. The germline CDR1 and CDR2 sequences are SGHDN and FVKESK. V was clipped by 4 bases and J by 4 bases, with 7 bases between them. The CDR3 is made up of 13 amino acids. The chain's CDR3 is CASSRSFNEKLFF. CDR3 sequence (DNA): TGTGCCAGCAGCCGGAGTTTTAATGAAAAACTGTTTTTT.

This chain uses TRBV6-1 with TRBJ1-2, with a weak D call TRBD1 (5 bases). V gave up 2 bases and J gave up 2 bases, with 15 bases separating them. The CDR3 runs to 16 residues. CDR1 and CDR2 from the germline V gene are MNHNS and SASEGT. The CDR3 coding sequence is TGTGCCAGCAGTGAATCGGGGGTTTCCATAAACTATGGCTACACCTTC. Amino acids: CASSESGVSINYGYTF.

This clone showed up just once. The rearrangement uses TRBV4-1 and TRBJ2-7; 7 positions match TRBD2. This CDR3 is 15 amino acids long. Germline V gives CDR1 MGHRA, CDR2 YSYEKL. The J segment lost 0 bases and the V segment lost 0 bases, leaving 2 bases of the junction unmatched. The chain's CDR3 is CASSQEWGGSYEQYF. As DNA, the CDR3 is TGCGCCAGCAGCCAAGAGTGGGGGGGCTCCTACGAGCAGTACTTC.

J is TRBJ2-1 and V is TRBV25-1; TRBD1 agrees at 9 bases. The CDR3 loop spans 14 amino acids. CDR1 and CDR2 from the germline V gene are MGHDK and SYGVNS. J lost 2 bases, V lost 6 bases, and 2 bases had no gene match. The CDR3 region is CASRRTGAYNEQFF. In DNA form, the CDR3 reads TGTGCCAGCAGAAGGACAGGGGCCTACAATGAGCAGTTCTTC.

The V call is TRBV14, the J call TRBJ1-2; D is possibly TRBD1 (5 bases). This CDR3 comprises 13 residues. Germline CDR1 reads SGHDN; CDR2 reads FVKESK. Trimming cost V 1 base and J 3 bases, with 6 bases left between them. The CDR3 DNA reads as TGTGCCAGCAGCCAAGTACAGGACTATGGCTACACCTTC. Encoded protein: CASSQVQDYGYTF.

The CDR3: CASSHQVDYGYTF. The CDR3 coding sequence is TGTGCCAGCAGCCATCAAGTCGACTATGGCTACACCTTC. The J gene is TRBJ1-2, the V gene TRBV3-1 (or the pseudogene TRBV3-2); D uncertain. The CDR3 consists of 13 residues. The germline CDR1 and CDR2 sequences are LGHDT and YNNKEL (reference sequence). V gave up 3 bases and J gave up 3 bases, with 8 bases separating them.

This sequence joins TRBV19 and TRBJ1-2; D perhaps matches TRBD1 (5 bases). Looked up from germline, CDR1 is LNHDA and CDR2 is SQIVND (reference sequence). V lost 7 bases and J 5 bases, leaving 17 bases between the germline ends. The CDR3 runs to 14 residues. The CDR3 reads CASTPPGHLYGYTF. The CDR3 nucleotides are TGTGCCAGTACCCCCCCAGGGCATCTATATGGCTACACCTTC.

Written as DNA, the CDR3 is TGTGCCAGCAAACTCTCTCCAGGACTGGCGTACGAGCAGTACTTC. Amino acids: CASKLSPGLAYEQYF. V usage is TRBV6-5 and J usage is TRBJ2-7, with D possibly being TRBD2 (5 bases). Looked up from germline, CDR1 is MNHEY and CDR2 is SVGAGI. Trimming removed 7 bases at V and 4 bases at J, with 20 bases between. CDR3 length equals 15 residues.

This clone was detected only once. At one boundary the junction diverges from the germline segment, which might be a read error. The chain recombines TRBV7-9 with TRBJ1-1; 7 nucleotides align to TRBD1. The germline V gene encodes CDR1 SEHNR and CDR2 FQNEAQ (reference sequence). The CDR3 is 14 residues long. CDR3 DNA sequence: TGTGCCAGCAGAGGTACAGGGGAATGGACTGAGGCTTTCTTT. Its translation is CASRGTGEWTEAFF.

This rearrangement joins TRBV11-2 to TRBJ2-7, with 8 bases matching TRBD2. This CDR3 region has 15 residues. Germline CDR1 SGHAT, CDR2 FQNNGV. The V gene end was trimmed by 2 bases and the J gene end by 3 bases; junction bases not matched to a gene: 6. The CDR3 nucleotides are TGTGCCAGCAGCTTAAGCCCGGGGGGGAACTACGAGCAGTACTTC. Its translation: CASSLSPGGNYEQYF.

V usage is TRBV10-2 and J usage is TRBJ1-1; no clear D. V lost 5 bases and J lost 0, with 4 bases in between. The CDR3 is 12 amino acids. The germline gives CDR1 WSHSY, CDR2 SAAADI. The CDR3 is CASSTMNTEAFF. DNA of the CDR3: TGCGCCAGCAGTACAATGAACACTGAAGCTTTCTTT.